Shown below are 18 T cell receptor beta chains from a single sample sequenced in a study of blood T cells in healthy people across ages. Combining a sample-barcoded 5' primer with a J-beta primer mix, a second PCR ran for about 6 to 12 cycles. TCRdb recomputed calls from the 5' RACE reads with MiXCR, one row per CDR3 protein. This sample has hundreds of thousands of distinct CDR3 sequences, with 45% to 65% found just once. Input material: blood. The receptors derive from a man in his fifties or sixties in good health.

This clonotype occurred many times. J is TRBJ2-3 and V is TRBV6-2 or TRBV6-3, with TRBD2 matching over 9 bases. V gave up 1 base and J gave up 4 bases; unmatched junction bases: 3. The CDR3 is 15 residues long. Germline V gene lookup returns CDR1 MNHEY and CDR2 SVGEGT. The CDR3 reads CASSYLGLAADTQYF. The CDR3 DNA follows: TGTGCCAGCAGTTACTTGGGACTAGCCGCAGATACGCAGTATTTT.

Comment on this clonotype: This may come from a read error, since a much larger clone is one base off. The J gene is TRBJ2-7, the V gene TRBV20-1, with 8 bases that match TRBD1. Germline V CDR1 and CDR2: DFQATT, SNEGSKA (reference sequence). V gave up 2 bases and J gave up 9 bases; unmatched junction bases: 15. The CDR3 consists of 15 residues. The DNA for the CDR3 is TGCAGTGCTAGACCCCGGGACAGGTCGTACAATGGGCAGTACTTC. Translated: CSARPRDRSYNGQYF.

As for this clonotype: Germline is not matched at one junction end, which may reflect a read error. The V call is TRBV28, the J call TRBJ1-2; 11 bases map to TRBD1. This CDR3 is 16 amino acids long. CDR1 is MDHEN and CDR2 is SYDVKM in the germline V gene. DNA for the CDR3: TGTGCCGGCAGCTCCGGGACAGGGGGTTATAACTATGGCTACACCTTC. It is translated as CAGSSGTGGYNYGYTF.

The genes are TRBV10-2 and TRBJ2-7; no clear D gene. Between the trimmed V and J ends, which lost 6 bases and 3 bases, there was a span of 21 bases. Germline CDR1 reads WSHSY; CDR2 reads SAAADI. The CDR3 runs 16 residues. The CDR3 region is CASRELVVPTLYEQYF. The CDR3 DNA sequence: TGCGCCAGCAGGGAACTCGTGGTCCCCACCCTCTACGAGCAGTACTTC.

In this sample, this clonotype turned up a few times. The J gene is TRBJ1-4, the V gene TRBV20-1; no clear D. This CDR3 region has 14 residues. CDR1 is DFQATT, CDR2 SNEGSKA, per germline (reference sequence). Trimming stripped 3 bases from V and 0 bases from J, with 8 bases between. This CDR3 is CSARDQPTNEKLFF. The CDR3 bases are TGCAGTGCTAGGGACCAGCCAACTAATGAAAAACTGTTTTTT.

The chain has TRBV11-2 and TRBJ2-1; D may match TRBD1 or TRBD2 (5 bases each). This CDR3 comprises 16 residues. Germline-derived CDR1 and CDR2 are SGHAT and FQNNGV. V was shortened by 4 bases and J by 5 bases, with 18 bases between the two germline ends. CDR3 amino acids: CASSSWGGVGDNEQFF. DNA for the CDR3: TGTGCCAGCAGCTCCTGGGGTGGTGTGGGGGACAATGAGCAGTTCTTC.

Remarks on this clonotype: The junction departs from germline at one end; a sequencing error may be responsible. The rearrangement links TRBV12-3 or TRBV12-4 to TRBJ2-1; TRBD2 agrees at 12 bases. The CDR3 contains 14 residues. CDR3 nucleotides: TGTGTCAGCACCAAACTAGCGGGAGGTTATGAGCAGTTCTTC. Its translation is CVSTKLAGGYEQFF.

The chain carries TRBV15 and TRBJ1-2; 9 bases fit TRBD1. Germline values: CDR1 LNHNV, CDR2 YYDKDF (reference sequence). J gave up 2 bases and V 3 bases, and 1 base lay outside the gene matches. The CDR3 runs 14 residues. In DNA, the CDR3 is TGTGCCACCAGCAGCGGACAGGGGAACTATGGCTACACCTTC. This encodes CATSSGQGNYGYTF.

The CDR3 loop reads CASSFGYQGFRFSEQYF. In DNA form, the CDR3 reads TGTGCCAGCAGTTTCGGTTATCAGGGCTTTCGCTTCTCCGAGCAGTACTTC. The rearrangement joins TRBV28 to TRBJ2-5; D may be TRBD1 (5 bases). The J call is uncertain, as TRBJ2-7 better fits the DNA end. Germline V lookup: CDR1 MDHEN, CDR2 SYDVKM. The length of the CDR3 is 17 residues.

The CDR3 is CAISESTRRQGKGTDTQYF. The CDR3 DNA reads TGTGCCATCAGTGAGTCGACTCGCCGGCAGGGTAAAGGCACAGATACGCAGTATTTT. The J gene is TRBJ2-3, the V gene TRBV10-3; the D gene is possibly TRBD1 (5 bases). Germline CDR1 reads ENHRY; CDR2 reads SYGVKD. Trimming shortened V by 0 bases and J by 1 base, and 20 bases separated the two germline ends. This CDR3 contains 19 residues.

The chain recombines TRBV9 with TRBJ1-1; no clear D. CDR1 is SGDLS and CDR2 is YYNGEE in the germline V gene. There are 15 residues in the CDR3. Trimming cost V 1 base and J 4 bases, with 14 bases left between them. The CDR3 DNA reads TGTGCCAGCAGCGTACAGGCGAACCCTAGCACTGAAGCTTTCTTT. It translates to CASSVQANPSTEAFF.

This rearrangement joins TRBV24-1 to TRBJ2-1, with TRBD2 matching 7 bases. J lost 1 base, V lost 3 bases, and 8 bases had no gene match. The CDR3 consists of 17 residues. Germline V gene sequence: CDR1 KGHDR, CDR2 SFDVKD. The CDR3 region has the DNA TGTGCCACCAGTGATACATCAAGCGGGATTTCCTACAATGAGCAGTTCTTC. Amino acid sequence: CATSDTSSGISYNEQFF.

This clonotype appeared a few times. The genes are TRBV20-1 and TRBJ1-2, with 7 bases matching TRBD1. Germline V lookup: CDR1 DFQATT, CDR2 SNEGSKA (reference sequence). V gave up 0 bases and J gave up 4 bases; unmatched junction bases: 5. The CDR3 sequence is 14 residues long. The CDR3 spells CSARDPGQAYGYTF. The CDR3 coding sequence is TGCAGTGCTAGAGACCCCGGACAGGCCTATGGCTACACCTTC.

In this sample, this clonotype turned up a few times. The rearrangement uses TRBV5-1 and TRBJ2-7; 8 bases fit TRBD1. V trimming: 2 bases; J trimming: 3 bases; junction bases outside the gene matches: 4. The germline CDR1 and CDR2 sequences are SGHRS and YFSETQ. The CDR3 is made up of 14 amino acids. As DNA, the CDR3 is TGCGCCAGCAGCTTCGGACAGGGACTCTACGAGCAGTACTTC. This translates into CASSFGQGLYEQYF.

The V and J genes are TRBV6-5 and TRBJ2-7, with 13 bases that match TRBD2. Germline-derived CDR1 and CDR2 are MNHEY and SVGAGI. With V trimmed by 6 bases and J by 7 bases, 9 bases remained unmatched. The CDR3 totals 15 residues. The CDR3 nucleotides read TGTGCCAGCAGACCCAGGACTAGCGGGAGTGGGGAGCAGTACTTC. This sequence encodes CASRPRTSGSGEQYF.

The gene calls are TRBV7-3 and TRBJ2-4; D is perhaps TRBD2 (7 bases). The J call is doubtful: the DNA matches TRBJ2-7 better. Germline CDR1 SGHTA, CDR2 FQGTGA. CDR3 length: 15 amino acids. This CDR3 is CASSLNGGPAYEQYF. The CDR3 bases are TGTGCCAGCAGCTTAAACGGGGGGCCAGCCTACGAGCAGTACTTC.

This clonotype appeared a single time. V gene TRBV28 combines with J gene TRBJ2-1, with D unresolved. Between the trimmed V and J ends, which lost 5 bases and 5 bases, there was a span of 13 bases. The CDR3 totals 14 residues. Germline V lookup: CDR1 MDHEN, CDR2 SYDVKM. CDR3 coding DNA: TGTGCCAGCAGTGCCCCGAGCATTCACAATGAGCAGTTCTTC. Its translation is CASSAPSIHNEQFF.

V and J are TRBV11-1 and TRBJ2-1; 9 nucleotides match TRBD2. V was pared by 5 bases and J by 6 bases, with 11 bases of the junction left unmatched. The CDR3 runs 16 residues. Germline assignment: CDR1 SGHAT and CDR2 FQDESV (reference sequence). CDR3 residues: CASSATGRGGSNEQFF. CDR3 coding DNA: TGTGCCAGCAGCGCCACTGGGCGGGGGGGATCCAATGAGCAGTTCTTC.